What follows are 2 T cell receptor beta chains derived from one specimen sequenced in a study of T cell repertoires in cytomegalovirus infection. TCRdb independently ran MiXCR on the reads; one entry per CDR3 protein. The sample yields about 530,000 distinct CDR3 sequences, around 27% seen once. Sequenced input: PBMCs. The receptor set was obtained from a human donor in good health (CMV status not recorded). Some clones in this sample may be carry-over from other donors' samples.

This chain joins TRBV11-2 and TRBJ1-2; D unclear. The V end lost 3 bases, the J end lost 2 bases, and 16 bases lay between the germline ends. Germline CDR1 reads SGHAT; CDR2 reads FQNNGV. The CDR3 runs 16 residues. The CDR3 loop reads CASSFSAAAVNYGYTF. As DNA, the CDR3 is TGTGCCAGCAGCTTTTCAGCGGCGGCCGTCAACTATGGCTACACCTTC.

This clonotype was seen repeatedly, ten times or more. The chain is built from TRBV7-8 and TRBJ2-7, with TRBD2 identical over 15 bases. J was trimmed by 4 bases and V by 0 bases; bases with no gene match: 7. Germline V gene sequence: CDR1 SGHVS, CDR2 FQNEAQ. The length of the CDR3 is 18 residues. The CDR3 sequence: CASSLAGTSGRKVYEQYV. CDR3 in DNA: TGTGCCAGCAGCTTAGCGGGGACTAGCGGGAGGAAAGTGTACGAGCAGTACGTC.